Following are 3 T cell receptor beta chains from one sample sequenced in a study of blood T cell repertoires in COVID-19. TCRdb keeps only in-frame clones here, not all; method: immunoSEQ multiplex PCR. The sample lists some 82,000 clones, 65% to 85% occurring once. Specimen: peripheral blood. All receptors derive from a man older than 75 with active or convalescent COVID-19.

The chain is built from TRBV12-5 and TRBJ2-2, with 7 nucleotides matching TRBD1. Germline V gives CDR1 LGHNT, CDR2 FRNRAP. The CDR3 runs to 13 residues. V shed 9 bases, J shed 4 bases, and the junction held 5 bases outside the gene matches. The CDR3: CASDREFTGELFF. Written as DNA, the CDR3 is TGTGCTAGCGACAGGGAATTCACCGGGGAGCTGTTTTTT.

This sequence joins TRBV2 and TRBJ1-1; a possible D gene is TRBD1 (6 bases). Trimming shortened V by 6 bases and J by 7 bases, and 15 bases separated the two germline ends. Germline CDR1 and CDR2: SNHLY and FYNNEI. The CDR3 is 13 residues long. This CDR3 reads CASSQGSVGEAFF. CDR3 DNA sequence: TGTGCCAGCAGCCAGGGGTCAGTAGGTGAAGCTTTCTTT.

The chain links TRBV19 to TRBJ2-3; 8 bases match TRBD2. CDR3 length: 18 amino acids. J gave up 5 bases and V 2 bases, and 15 bases lay outside the gene matches. From germline, CDR1 is LNHDA and CDR2 SQIVND (reference sequence). The DNA of the CDR3 is TGTGCCAGTAGTATAAGGGGATTAGCGGGATTCGGGGGAGATACGCAGTATTTT. This sequence encodes CASSIRGLAGFGGDTQYF.